The 4 T cell receptor beta chains given below trace back to one sample, sequenced in a study of shared clonotypes between healthy human individuals. TCRdb's copy holds only in-frame clones and misses some; the assay was immunoSEQ multiplex PCR. The table shows 1.4 million or so clones, with 98% to 99% occurring only once. What was sequenced was naive CD4+ T cells sorted from blood. Subset noted: CD45RA+ positively selected. The receptor source for this set is a young man in good health.

V and J are TRBV19 and TRBJ1-5; TRBD1 might be the D (6 bases). Trimming pared 2 bases from V and 1 base from J, leaving 15 bases between. The CDR3 is 17 residues long. The V gene's germline CDR1 is LNHDA and CDR2 SQIVND (reference sequence). The CDR3 region is CASSIFAGGGSNQPQHF. The CDR3 DNA sequence: TGTGCCAGTAGTATATTTGCGGGGGGCGGAAGCAATCAGCCCCAGCATTTT.

Concerning this clone: The identical CDR3 is also encoded by other nucleotide sequences in the sample. V and J are TRBV10-3 and TRBJ2-7, with D perhaps TRBD1 (6 bases). Looked up from germline, CDR1 is ENHRY and CDR2 is SYGVKD. The CDR3 sequence is 13 residues long. V was shortened by 4 bases and J by 1 base, with 8 bases between the two germline ends. CDR3 nucleotide sequence: TGTGCCATCAGTGGAGGACAGTCCTACGAGCAGTACTTC. It specifies CAISGGQSYEQYF.

This clone was detected only once. The rearrangement joins TRBV5-1 to TRBJ1-4; 9 bases match TRBD1. The CDR3 runs to 15 residues. The J segment lost 8 bases and the V segment lost 0 bases, leaving 5 bases of the junction unmatched. Germline V CDR1 and CDR2: SGHRS, YFSETQ. CDR3: CASSLGDRAGEKLFF. CDR3 nucleotides: TGCGCCAGCAGCTTGGGGGACAGGGCCGGGGAAAAACTGTTTTTT.

A note on this clone: The same CDR3 can be traced to other DNA sequences in this sample. V usage is TRBV27 and J usage is TRBJ1-2, with D unclear. Germline CDR1 reads MNHEY; CDR2 reads SMNVEV (reference sequence). CDR3 length: 13 amino acids. V lost 3 bases and J lost 4, with 9 bases in between. CDR3 in amino acids: CASSLGRGYGYTF. The CDR3 region has the DNA TGTGCCAGCAGTTTGGGGAGAGGCTATGGCTACACCTTC.